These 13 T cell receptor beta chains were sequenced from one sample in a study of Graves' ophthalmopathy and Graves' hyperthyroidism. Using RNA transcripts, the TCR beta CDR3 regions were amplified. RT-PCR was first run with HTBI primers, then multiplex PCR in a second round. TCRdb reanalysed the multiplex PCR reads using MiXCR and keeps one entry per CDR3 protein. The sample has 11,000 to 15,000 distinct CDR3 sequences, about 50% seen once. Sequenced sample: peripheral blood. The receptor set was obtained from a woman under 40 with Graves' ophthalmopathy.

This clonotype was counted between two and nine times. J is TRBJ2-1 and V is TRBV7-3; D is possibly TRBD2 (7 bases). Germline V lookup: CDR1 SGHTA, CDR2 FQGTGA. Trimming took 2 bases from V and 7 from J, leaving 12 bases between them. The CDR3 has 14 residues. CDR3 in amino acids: CASSLSAGANEQFF. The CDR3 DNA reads TGTGCCAGCAGCTTATCGGCGGGGGCAAATGAGCAGTTCTTC.

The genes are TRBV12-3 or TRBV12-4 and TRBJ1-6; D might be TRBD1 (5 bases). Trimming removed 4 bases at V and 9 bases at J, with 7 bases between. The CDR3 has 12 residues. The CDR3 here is CASSWGGSPLHF. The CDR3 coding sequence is TGTGCCAGCAGTTGGGGGGGTTCACCCCTCCACTTT.

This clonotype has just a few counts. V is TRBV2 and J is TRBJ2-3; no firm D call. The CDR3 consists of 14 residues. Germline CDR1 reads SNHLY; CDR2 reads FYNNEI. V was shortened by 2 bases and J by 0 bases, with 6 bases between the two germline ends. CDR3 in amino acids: CASSEMYSTDTQYF. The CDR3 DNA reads TGTGCCAGCAGTGAAATGTATAGCACAGATACGCAGTATTTT.

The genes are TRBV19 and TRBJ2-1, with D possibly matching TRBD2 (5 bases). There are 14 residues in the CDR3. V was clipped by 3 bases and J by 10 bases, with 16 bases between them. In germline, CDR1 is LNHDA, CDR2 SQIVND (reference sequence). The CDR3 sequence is CASSMVGARDEQFF. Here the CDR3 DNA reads TGTGCCAGTAGTATGGTGGGAGCAAGAGACGAGCAGTTCTTC.

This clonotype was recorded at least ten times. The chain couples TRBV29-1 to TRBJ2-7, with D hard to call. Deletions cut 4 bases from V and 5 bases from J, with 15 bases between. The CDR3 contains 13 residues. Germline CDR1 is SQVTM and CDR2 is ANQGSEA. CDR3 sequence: CSVGSDQLNEQYF. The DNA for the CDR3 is TGCAGCGTTGGTTCGGACCAACTGAACGAGCAGTACTTC.

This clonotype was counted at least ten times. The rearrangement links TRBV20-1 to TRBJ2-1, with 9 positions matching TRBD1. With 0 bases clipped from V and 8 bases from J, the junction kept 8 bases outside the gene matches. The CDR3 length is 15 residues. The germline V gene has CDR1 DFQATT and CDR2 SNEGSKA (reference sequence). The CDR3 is CSARDFGTGFYEQFF. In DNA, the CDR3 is TGCAGTGCTAGAGATTTCGGGACAGGGTTTTATGAGCAGTTCTTC.

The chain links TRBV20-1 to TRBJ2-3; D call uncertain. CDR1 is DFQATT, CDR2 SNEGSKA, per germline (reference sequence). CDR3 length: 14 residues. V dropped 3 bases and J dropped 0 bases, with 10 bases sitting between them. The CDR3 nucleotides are TGCAGTGCTAGTTCCGTCGCGAGCACAGATACGCAGTATTTT. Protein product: CSASSVASTDTQYF.

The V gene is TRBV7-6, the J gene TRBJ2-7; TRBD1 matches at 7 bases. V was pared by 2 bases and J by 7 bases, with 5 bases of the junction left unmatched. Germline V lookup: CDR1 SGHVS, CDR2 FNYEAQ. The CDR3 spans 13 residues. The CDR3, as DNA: TGTGCCAGCAGCTTATGGCAGGGGGTTGAGCAGTACTTC. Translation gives CASSLWQGVEQYF.

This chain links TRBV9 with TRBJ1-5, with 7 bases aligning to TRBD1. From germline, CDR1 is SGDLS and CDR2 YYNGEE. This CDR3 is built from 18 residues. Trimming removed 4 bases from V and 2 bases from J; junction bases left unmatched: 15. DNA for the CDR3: TGTGCCAGCAGCCTTACGAACCAGGGGGATGTGGGCAATCAGCCCCAGCATTTT. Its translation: CASSLTNQGDVGNQPQHF. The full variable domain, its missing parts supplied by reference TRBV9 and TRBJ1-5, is DSGVTQTPKHLITATGQRVTLRCSPRSGDLSVYWYQQSLDQGLQFLIQYYNGEERAKGNILERFSAQQFPDLHSELNLSSLELGDSALYFCASSLTNQGDVGNQPQHFGDGTRLSIL.

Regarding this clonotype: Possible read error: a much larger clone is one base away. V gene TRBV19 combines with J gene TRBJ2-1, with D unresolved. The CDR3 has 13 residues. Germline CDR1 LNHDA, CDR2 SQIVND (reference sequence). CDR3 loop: CASRGSSHNEQFF. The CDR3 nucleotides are TGTGCCAGTAGAGGAAGCTCCCACAATGAGCAGTTCTTC. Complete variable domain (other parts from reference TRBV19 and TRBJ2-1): DGGITQSPKYLFRKEGQNVTLSCEQNLNHDAMYWYRQDPGQGLRLIYYSQIVNDFQKGDIAEGYSVSREKKESFPLTVTSAQKNPTAFYLCASRGSSHNEQFFGPGTRLTVL.

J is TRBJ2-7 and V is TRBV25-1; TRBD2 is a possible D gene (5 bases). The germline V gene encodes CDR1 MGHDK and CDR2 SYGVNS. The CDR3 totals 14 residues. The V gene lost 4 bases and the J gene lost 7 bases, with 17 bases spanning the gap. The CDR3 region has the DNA TGTGCCAGCAGTGGCGCCGGCGGGCCCCTGGAGCAGTACTTC. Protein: CASSGAGGPLEQYF.

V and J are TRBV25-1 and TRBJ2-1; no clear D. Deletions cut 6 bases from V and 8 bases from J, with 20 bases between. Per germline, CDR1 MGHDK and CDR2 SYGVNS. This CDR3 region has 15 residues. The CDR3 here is CASSAWASGMDEQFF. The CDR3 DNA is TGTGCCAGCAGCGCTTGGGCTAGTGGGATGGATGAGCAGTTCTTC.

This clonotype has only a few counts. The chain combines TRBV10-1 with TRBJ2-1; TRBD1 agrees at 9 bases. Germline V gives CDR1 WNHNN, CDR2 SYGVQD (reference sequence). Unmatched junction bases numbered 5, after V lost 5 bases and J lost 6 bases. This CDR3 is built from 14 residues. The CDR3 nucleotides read TGCGCCAGCAGTCGGGACAGGGTGGTCAATGAGCAGTTCTTC. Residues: CASSRDRVVNEQFF.